The entry below describes one T cell receptor beta chain. The target of this receptor is not known. Base quality data are lacking; no much larger clone is found one base away. Each collaborating institution followed its own protocols to collect whole blood in K2EDTA tubes. Collaborator samples were shipped for TCRbeta analysis as frozen whole blood, isolated PBMCs, or DNA extracted from either sample type. The record originates from a study of blood T cell repertoires in COVID-19 (dated by TCRdb to about 2020). Turning to the overall study: Samples covering the acute and convalescent phases of COVID-19 were provided by collaborators in the United States, Italy and Spain. A de-identified subject ID, COVID-19 status, age in years and sex were almost always included in the sample metadata. The samples were drawn from two sources: the first 160 participants of the ongoing ImmuneRACE study, and 1,254 subjects contributed by 6 global collaborators. The dataset comprised deeply sampled blood TCRbeta repertoires from subjects exposed to, actively infected with, or recovered from COVID-19. The repertoires were released in a freely available public database intended as a resource for research on the immune response to SARS-CoV-2. The prospective study material was composed of cDNA or gDNA derived from T cells, B-cell-depleted T cells, or PBMCs. Where available, HLA class I and class II types were obtained from metadata supplied by the sample provider rather than from assay-based typing. Here is what the overall study found, with its caveats: The amount of clinical and demographic metadata varied by source and participant and was provided uncurated.

TCRbeta CDR3 regions were amplified from genomic DNA by means of the immunoSEQ Assay, a bias-controlled multiplex PCR. In the original analysis: The number of nucleated cells in each sample was estimated by amplification of reference gene primers within the assay. Sequence reads were collapsed and filtered to measure the absolute abundance of every unique TCRbeta CDR3 rearrangement. Productive Simpson clonality was computed per sample as the square root of Simpson's diversity index over productive rearrangements. As stored in TCRdb, this immuneACCESS dataset retains in-frame rearrangements with V and J assigned. A fraction of the clones does not appear; measured against another copy, unresolved V genes explain less than half of the discrepancy, and the remainder lacks a known reason. V and J calls and clone size are given by that table; D and trimming were obtained from the DNA. For this sample the table gives a few hundred thousand clones, of which over 80% were detected only once. Around 5% of the sample lies in the top ten.

V trim: 5 bases; J trim: 5 bases; unmatched bases: 15. The CDR3 runs 19 amino acids, cysteine and phenylalanine included. Just the 57-base CDR3 DNA is kept, in frame starting at base 1. CDR1 and CDR2, looked up from the germline V gene, are MNHEY and SVGEGT. The sequence links TRBV6-2 or TRBV6-3 to TRBJ2-2, and TRBD2 matches 12 of the central bases. The source is a human donor in a cohort sampled during active COVID-19. Sequences were obtained from peripheral blood. The nucleotide sequence is given as TGTGCCAGCAGTCTAGAAGGACTAGCGGGGTCTCGTCGGACCGGGGAGCTGTTTTTT. Its amino acids are CASSLEGLAGSRRTGELFF.